The rows below give T cell receptor beta chains drawn from one sample of a study of T-cell memory formation after mild COVID-19. TCRdb re-called the 5' RACE reads with MiXCR, one entry per CDR3 protein. The repertoire consists of approximately 340,000 distinct CDR3 sequences, with about 15% occurring once and the leading ten covering more than 20%. Sequenced input: PBMCs or a T cell subset sorted from them (not recorded which). The receptors come from a man aged 18 to 29 who had mild COVID-19 (a few samples of this study predate the infection). Cell type and time point are not known. The CDR3 runs from the conserved cysteine through the conserved F or W. Fields, in order: clone size, V gene, D gene, J gene, CDR3 protein, CDR3 DNA. A D gene is named only where the DNA matches it firmly. Clone size is given for some rows only: seen once, a few or many times, or a class if the clone is expanded.

size: -; V: TRBV20-1; D: TRBD2; J: TRBJ2-1; CDR3: CSAWIGLAGEQFF; DNA: TGCAGTGCTTGGATTGGACTAGCCGGCGAGCAGTTCTTC
size: few; V: TRBV2; D: -; J: TRBJ1-2; CDR3: CASSRTATNYGYTF; DNA: TGTGCCAGCAGCCGGACAGCTACCAACTATGGCTACACCTTC
size: few; V: TRBV7-2; D: TRBD1; J: TRBJ2-7; CDR3: CASKIRQGTSYEQYF; DNA: TGTGCCAGCAAAATCAGACAGGGGACATCCTACGAGCAGTACTTC
size: few; V: TRBV12-3/TRBV12-4; D: -; J: TRBJ2-7; CDR3: CASSTTGADSYEQYF; DNA: TGTGCCAGCAGTACAACGGGGGCCGACTCCTACGAGCAGTACTTC
size: many; V: TRBV5-1; D: -; J: TRBJ2-3; CDR3: CASSLFSSTDTQYF; DNA: TGCGCCAGCAGCTTGTTTTCCAGCACAGATACGCAGTATTTT
size: few; V: TRBV20-1; D: TRBD1; J: TRBJ2-1; CDR3: CSASRDRGFNEQFF; DNA: TGCAGTGCTAGTAGGGACAGGGGGTTTAATGAGCAGTTCTTC
size: few; V: TRBV7-2; D: TRBD1; J: TRBJ1-2; CDR3: CASSPGQLTWGYTF; DNA: TGTGCCAGCAGCCCGGGACAGCTGACCTGGGGCTACACCTTC
size: -; V: TRBV4-2; D: TRBD1; J: TRBJ1-2; CDR3: CASSHRTGKYGYTF; DNA: TGTGCCAGCAGCCATCGGACAGGGAAATATGGCTACACCTTC
size: once; V: TRBV25-1; D: -; J: TRBJ2-7; CDR3: CASTWEGAHEQYF; DNA: TGTGCCAGCACCTGGGAGGGGGCCCACGAGCAGTACTTC
size: -; V: TRBV7-9; D: TRBD1; J: TRBJ2-4; CDR3: CASSSRTGKNIQYF; DNA: TGTGCCAGCAGCTCCAGGACAGGGAAAAACATTCAGTACTTC
size: -; V: TRBV7-7; D: -; J: TRBJ2-1; CDR3: CASSLGGRTGTNEQFF; DNA: TGTGCCAGCAGCTTAGGAGGCCGAACAGGGACGAATGAGCAGTTCTTC
size: many; V: TRBV6-2/TRBV6-3; D: -; J: TRBJ2-7; CDR3: CASSYSAGYEQYF; DNA: TGTGCCAGCAGTTACTCGGCAGGCTACGAGCAGTACTTC
size: few; V: TRBV5-1; D: -; J: TRBJ1-3; CDR3: CASSLTVAGNTIYF; DNA: TGCGCCAGCAGCTTGACAGTTGCCGGAAACACCATATATTTT
size: -; V: TRBV12-3/TRBV12-4; D: -; J: TRBJ1-2; CDR3: CASLESRSYGYTF; DNA: TGTGCCAGCCTCGAAAGTAGGAGCTATGGCTACACCTTC
size: -; V: TRBV5-1; D: -; J: TRBJ2-1; CDR3: CASSIQEGFVRNEQFF; DNA: TGCGCCAGCAGCATCCAAGAGGGGTTTGTGAGGAATGAGCAGTTCTTC
size: few; V: TRBV12-3/TRBV12-4; D: -; J: TRBJ2-1; CDR3: CASSLGQGGYNEQFF; DNA: TGTGCCAGCAGCTTGGGGCAGGGGGGGTACAATGAGCAGTTCTTC
size: -; V: TRBV5-1; D: -; J: TRBJ2-2; CDR3: CASSLASGTNTGELFF; DNA: TGCGCCAGCAGCTTGGCCTCAGGAACGAACACCGGGGAGCTGTTTTTT
size: -; V: TRBV7-2; D: -; J: TRBJ2-2; CDR3: CASSRTRQAGADTGELFF; DNA: TGTGCCAGCAGCCGAACCAGACAGGCCGGGGCCGACACCGGGGAGCTGTTTTTT
size: few; V: TRBV7-2; D: -; J: TRBJ2-1; CDR3: CASSLAPIDNPHNEQFF; DNA: TGTGCCAGCAGCTTAGCGCCCATTGATAACCCCCACAATGAGCAGTTCTTC
size: -; V: TRBV27; D: -; J: TRBJ2-2; CDR3: CASRAPGLSNTGELFF; DNA: TGTGCCAGCAGAGCCCCGGGACTCTCGAACACCGGGGAGCTGTTTTTT
size: many; V: TRBV6-1; D: TRBD2; J: TRBJ2-5; CDR3: CASSELGGGGQETQYF; DNA: TGTGCCAGCAGTGAACTCGGCGGGGGGGGGCAAGAGACCCAGTACTTC
size: -; V: TRBV5-1; D: TRBD1; J: TRBJ2-3; CDR3: CASSSDRVADTQYF; DNA: TGCGCCAGCAGCTCTGACAGGGTAGCAGATACGCAGTATTTT
size: -; V: TRBV20-1; D: -; J: TRBJ1-5; CDR3: CSVADQPQHF; DNA: TGCAGTGTAGCAGATCAGCCCCAGCATTTT
size: -; V: TRBV4-3; D: -; J: TRBJ2-3; CDR3: CASSQDRSGLGQYF; DNA: TGCGCCAGCAGCCAAGATCGATCGGGGTTAGGGCAGTATTTT
size: few; V: TRBV12-3/TRBV12-4; D: -; J: TRBJ1-3; CDR3: CASSLLGNGNTIYF; DNA: TGTGCCAGCAGTTTATTGGGCAATGGAAACACCATATATTTT
size: -; V: TRBV6-5; D: -; J: TRBJ1-1; CDR3: CASSYSIKNTEAFF; DNA: TGTGCCAGCAGTTACTCGATCAAAAACACTGAAGCTTTCTTT
size: -; V: TRBV7-9; D: -; J: TRBJ2-3; CDR3: CASSLVGTARDTQYF; DNA: TGTGCCAGCAGCTTAGTGGGTACTGCGAGAGATACGCAGTATTTT
size: -; V: TRBV7-3; D: TRBD2; J: TRBJ2-3; CDR3: CASTLSGATDTQYF; DNA: TGTGCCAGCACCCTTAGCGGGGCCACAGATACGCAGTATTTT
size: -; V: TRBV30; D: -; J: TRBJ2-2; CDR3: CAWSKARGNTGELFF; DNA: TGTGCCTGGAGTAAAGCCAGGGGTAACACCGGGGAGCTGTTTTTT
size: many; V: TRBV15; D: -; J: TRBJ1-2; CDR3: CATSRELGQNYGYTF; DNA: TGTGCCACCAGCAGAGAGCTGGGGCAGAACTATGGCTACACCTTC
size: -; V: TRBV4-3; D: -; J: TRBJ1-1; CDR3: CASSRLGFIGEEAFF; DNA: TGCGCCAGCAGCCGCCTGGGATTTATCGGAGAGGAAGCTTTCTTT
size: many; V: TRBV12-3/TRBV12-4; D: -; J: TRBJ2-3; CDR3: CASSYRVQGTDTQYF; DNA: TGTGCCAGCAGTTACCGGGTTCAGGGGACAGATACGCAGTATTTT
size: few; V: TRBV5-1; D: -; J: TRBJ2-7; CDR3: CASSREPYEQYF; DNA: TGCGCCAGCAGCCGTGAACCCTACGAGCAGTACTTC
size: many; V: TRBV29-1; D: -; J: TRBJ2-6; CDR3: CSVVAETQYFGANVLTF; DNA: TGCAGCGTGGTCGCCGAAACACAATATTTCGGGGCCAACGTCCTGACTTTC
size: few; V: TRBV5-1; D: TRBD1; J: TRBJ1-2; CDR3: CASSLGGQGRGYTF; DNA: TGCGCCAGCAGCTTGGGTGGACAGGGGAGAGGCTACACCTTC